The rows below give T cell receptor beta chains drawn from one sample of a study of CD8 T cells in Susac syndrome. TCRdb analysed the immunoSEQ multiplex PCR reads with MiXCR anew, one entry per CDR3 protein. The data contain roughly 200,000 distinct CDR3 sequences, 85% to 95% of them singletons. The sample taken for sequencing was CD4+ T cells from PBMCs. These TCRs come from a human donor with multiple sclerosis. Each CDR3 is given with its conserved first and last residue. The D gene is left open where the match is weak. Rows give clone size only sometimes, using once, few, many, or a class for an expanded clone.

abundance	v_gene	len	j_gene	d_gene	CDR3nt	CDR3aa
NA	TRBV27	14	TRBJ1-2	TRBD1	TGTGCCAGTCTACCGGACAGGGGACACTATGGCTACACCTTC	CASLPDRGHYGYTF
NA	TRBV9	16	TRBJ2-3	TRBD1	TGTGCCAGCAGCGTAGAGGGGGCAGGGGGCATAGATACGCAGTATTTT	CASSVEGAGGIDTQYF
NA	TRBV15	15	TRBJ1-2	NA	TGTGCCACCAGTGACGAGAGAACCGACAGATATGGCTACACCTTC	CATSDERTDRYGYTF
NA	TRBV18	13	TRBJ1-1	TRBD1	TGTGCCAGCTCAGCTACAGGGGACACTGAAGCTTTCTTT	CASSATGDTEAFF
NA	TRBV3-1	14	TRBJ1-6	TRBD1	TGTGCCAGCAGCCCCGGACAGGGGACGACACCCCTCCACTTT	CASSPGQGTTPLHF
NA	TRBV19	13	TRBJ1-5	NA	TGTGCCAGTAGTATCACGACGGATCAGCCCCAGCATTTT	CASSITTDQPQHF
NA	TRBV7-2	14	TRBJ2-7	TRBD2	TGTGCCAGCAGCTTACCAAGCGGGGCCTACGAGCAGTACTTC	CASSLPSGAYEQYF
NA	TRBV2	11	TRBJ2-1	NA	TGTGCCAGCTCTCAGAGCAATGAGCAGTTCTTC	CASSQSNEQFF
NA	TRBV7-2	14	TRBJ1-1	NA	TGTGCCAGCAGCTTGTATGGCCAGAACACTGAAGCTTTCTTT	CASSLYGQNTEAFF
NA	TRBV7-3	14	TRBJ1-1	NA	TGTGCCAGCAGCACTGGACAGCCTCTCGCTGAAGCTTTCTTT	CASSTGQPLAEAFF
NA	TRBV29-1	14	TRBJ2-3	NA	TGCAGCGTGGACCGGGACGGGTTTCTGGATACGCAGTATTTT	CSVDRDGFLDTQYF
NA	TRBV11-1	14	TRBJ2-7	NA	TGTGCCAGCAGCTTACGGGGGGCCTCCTACGAGCAGTACTTC	CASSLRGASYEQYF
once	TRBV30	14	TRBJ2-1	TRBD2	TGTGCCTGGAGGCCGGGGGGGCGCTACAATGAGCAGTTCTTC	CAWRPGGRYNEQFF
NA	TRBV7-2	14	TRBJ1-5	NA	TGTGCCAGCAGCCCCGGGGGGGGCAATCAGCCCCAGCATTTT	CASSPGGGNQPQHF
NA	TRBV15	17	TRBJ1-5	NA	TGTGCCACCAGCAGAGAGGCGGCGGATGACCGCCGGCAGCCCCAGCATTTT	CATSREAADDRRQPQHF
NA	TRBV1	15	TRBJ1-2	NA	TGCACCAGCCCGTCTGTACAACAGGGTTTCTATGGCTACACCTTC	CTSPSVQQGFYGYTF
NA	TRBV6-6	15	TRBJ2-7	NA	TGTGCCAGCTCAACCGGGGGGACAGATATATACGAGCAGTACTTC	CASSTGGTDIYEQYF
once	TRBV7-8	13	TRBJ2-7	NA	TGTGCCAGCAGCTTCGGAGGGAACTACGAGCAGTACTTC	CASSFGGNYEQYF
NA	TRBV29-1	14	TRBJ2-3	TRBD1	TGCAGCGTTGAAGGGGACAGGGACGCAGATACGCAGTATTTT	CSVEGDRDADTQYF
once	TRBV20-1	12	TRBJ2-3	NA	TGCAGTGCTAGAGTTGGTTCAGATACGCAGTATTTT	CSARVGSDTQYF
NA	TRBV5-1	16	TRBJ2-1	NA	TGCGCCAGCAGCTTGGGAGGGGTACTTTACTACAATGAGCAGTTCTTC	CASSLGGVLYYNEQFF
NA	TRBV6-5	11	TRBJ1-1	NA	TGTGCCAGCAGTCGGGGAGGTGAAGCTTTCTTT	CASSRGGEAFF
NA	TRBV7-9	14	TRBJ1-5	NA	TGTGCCAGCAGCTTAGGCCAGGCGAATCAGCCCCAGCATTTT	CASSLGQANQPQHF
NA	TRBV9	17	TRBJ2-1	TRBD2	TGTGCCAGCAGCGTAGGTAGCGGGGGGCGCTCCTACAATGAGCAGTTCTTC	CASSVGSGGRSYNEQFF
NA	TRBV20-1	16	TRBJ2-3	TRBD2	TGCAGTGCTAGCCCCGCCGGACTAGCGGGGTCAGATACGCAGTATTTT	CSASPAGLAGSDTQYF
NA	TRBV20-1	15	TRBJ2-1	NA	TGCAGTGCTGGGAATGCCGGGAGCTCCTACAATGAGCAGTTCTTC	CSAGNAGSSYNEQFF
NA	TRBV20-1	16	TRBJ1-3	TRBD1	TGCAGTGCCCAGAGGACAGGTGTGCACTCTGGAAACACCATATATTTT	CSAQRTGVHSGNTIYF
NA	TRBV2	17	TRBJ2-2	NA	TGTGCCAGCCCCAGGACTCCGACTGGTGGAGCTGGAGGGGAGCTGTTTTTT	CASPRTPTGGAGGELFF
NA	TRBV5-6	12	TRBJ2-1	NA	TGTGCCAGCAGCTTGAGGTTGCATGAGCAGTTCTTC	CASSLRLHEQFF
NA	TRBV30	15	TRBJ1-6	NA	TGTGCCGCGGGTGGATCGCCATCCTATAATTCACCCCTCCACTTT	CAAGGSPSYNSPLHF
once	TRBV25-1	11	TRBJ2-5	NA	TGTGCCAGCATCGCTCTTGAGACCCAGTACTTC	CASIALETQYF
NA	TRBV7-9	19	TRBJ2-3	TRBD2	TGTGCCAGCAGCATCCCGGGACTAGCGGGGGGGCACTCCACAGATACGCAGTATTTT	CASSIPGLAGGHSTDTQYF
NA	TRBV15	13	TRBJ1-2	TRBD1	TGTGCCACCAGCAGCCACAGGGGAGACGGCTACACCTTC	CATSSHRGDGYTF